One sample yielded the 10 T cell receptor beta chains listed below, sequenced in a study of cytomegalovirus exposure and HLA in healthy donors. Sequenced by immunoSEQ multiplex PCR; TCRdb stores in-frame clones only, minus some. The sample shows 250,000 to 400,000 clones, around 90% of them seen only once. The sample was PBMCs. The receptors were gathered from a man aged 25 to 40 in good health and CMV-seronegative.

The J gene is TRBJ2-3, the V gene TRBV7-8; 9 nucleotides agree with TRBD2. Looked up from germline, CDR1 is SGHVS and CDR2 is FQNEAQ. Unmatched junction bases numbered 10, after V lost 4 bases and J lost 2 bases. The CDR3 sequence is 17 residues long. CDR3 nucleotides: TGTGCCAGCAGCTCCCACCTGGGCGGGGGGGCCACAGATACGCAGTATTTT. As protein: CASSSHLGGGATDTQYF.

The chain links TRBV7-2 to TRBJ2-7; D perhaps matches TRBD1 (5 bases). Trimming pared 4 bases from V and 3 bases from J, leaving 13 bases between. CDR3 length: 14 amino acids. Germline assignment: CDR1 SGHTA and CDR2 FQGNSA. The CDR3 is CASSSTVTNYEQYF. CDR3 DNA sequence: TGTGCCAGCAGCTCGACAGTTACGAACTACGAGCAGTACTTC.

V and J are TRBV27 and TRBJ1-5; 7 nucleotides align to TRBD1. V shed 3 bases, J shed 7 bases, and the junction held 6 bases outside the gene matches. Germline V lookup: CDR1 MNHEY, CDR2 SMNVEV (reference sequence). The CDR3 totals 14 residues. The CDR3 is CASSLTGTAQPQHF. The CDR3 bases are TGTGCCAGCAGTTTGACAGGGACTGCCCAGCCCCAGCATTTT.

This CDR3 is CATSTGTTTTFNVLTF. CDR3 DNA: TGTGCCACCAGCACCGGGACAACTACTACTTTCAACGTCCTGACTTTC. The V and J genes are TRBV15 and TRBJ2-6; a weak D match, TRBD1 (6 bases). From germline, CDR1 is LNHNV and CDR2 YYDKDF (reference sequence). The ends were cut back, 4 bases at V and 9 bases at J, with 19 bases in the middle. This CDR3 comprises 16 residues.

The chain has TRBV25-1 and TRBJ2-7, with D perhaps matching TRBD1 (7 bases). The V gene lost 2 bases and the J gene lost 4 bases, with 21 bases spanning the gap. From germline, CDR1 is MGHDK and CDR2 SYGVNS. CDR3 length equals 17 residues. This CDR3 is CASSEGVKGAGYYEQYF. The CDR3 DNA is TGTGCCAGCAGTGAAGGAGTGAAGGGGGCGGGGTATTACGAGCAGTACTTC.

The rearrangement joins TRBV4-1 to TRBJ2-5, with 7 nucleotides matching TRBD1. V was clipped by 1 base and J by 3 bases; unmatched bases: 11. This CDR3 is built from 17 residues. Germline lookup yields CDR1 MGHRA and CDR2 YSYEKL. For the CDR3, the DNA is TGCGCCAGCAGCCAAGGGCGCCCCTGGGACAGAGAAGAGACCCAGTACTTC. Protein sequence: CASSQGRPWDREETQYF.

The V gene is TRBV27, the J gene TRBJ2-1; tentative D call: TRBD1 (6 bases). This CDR3 contains 13 residues. CDR1 MNHEY and CDR2 SMNVEV come from the germline V gene (reference sequence). The germline V and J ends were trimmed by 2 bases and 7 bases, with 9 bases remaining between them. CDR3 protein: CASSLVTGNEQFF. In nucleotides, the CDR3 is TGTGCCAGCAGTTTAGTAACAGGGAATGAGCAGTTCTTC.

The V gene is TRBV9, the J gene TRBJ1-1, with TRBD1 as a possible D gene (5 bases). The CDR3 totals 12 residues. Germline V gene sequence: CDR1 SGDLS, CDR2 YYNGEE. V lost 3 bases and J 6 bases, leaving 9 bases between the germline ends. The CDR3 DNA sequence: TGTGCCAGCAGCGGCAGGGAATCTGAAGCTTTCTTT. Translation: CASSGRESEAFF.

The chain couples TRBV5-5 to TRBJ1-3; unclear D gene. CDR1 is SGHKS, CDR2 YYEKEE, per germline (reference sequence). The CDR3 is 13 residues long. Trimming removed 6 bases at V and 4 bases at J, with 11 bases between. CDR3 protein: CASTRVAGNTIYF. In DNA, the CDR3 is TGTGCCAGCACCCGGGTAGCCGGAAACACCATATATTTT.

This sequence joins TRBV10-1 and TRBJ2-2; D remains ambiguous. The CDR3 length is 12 residues. The V and J ends lost 5 bases and 4 bases respectively, with 5 bases between them. Germline V gives CDR1 WNHNN, CDR2 SYGVQD (reference sequence). The CDR3 region has the DNA TGCGCCAGCAGTCTTATCACCGGGGAGCTGTTTTTT. This gives the protein CASSLITGELFF.